Following are 2 T cell receptor beta chains from one sample sequenced in a study of molecular identifiers for immune sequencing clone quantification. TCRdb passed the PCR reads through MiXCR, listing each CDR3 protein once. The table records more than 450,000 distinct CDR3 sequences, 20% to 25% of them present only once. The sample consisted of naive CD8+ T cells from blood, with Jurkat cell RNA spiked in. Subset here: FACS-sorted CD8+CD4-CCR7+CD45RA+ naive T cells. The origin of the receptors is a human donor in good health. Some libraries in this study had Jurkat cell RNA spiked in.

This clonotype turned up a few times. The chain couples TRBV27 to TRBJ2-1; 8 bases line up with TRBD2. Germline CDR1 is MNHEY and CDR2 is SMNVEV (reference sequence). Trimming took 4 bases from V and 4 from J; bases not matched to a gene: 6. This CDR3 contains 15 residues. For the CDR3, the DNA is TGTGCCAGCAGTTACGGGACTAGACTTTACAATGAGCAGTTCTTC. Amino acids: CASSYGTRLYNEQFF.

V and J are TRBV7-9 and TRBJ2-1; 13 bases match TRBD2. The CDR3 runs to 16 residues. CDR1 is SEHNR and CDR2 is FQNEAQ in the germline V gene (reference sequence). With 6 bases clipped from V and 7 bases from J, the junction kept 9 bases outside the gene matches. The CDR3, as DNA: TGTGCCAGCAGGGACGGGACTAGCGGGATTTTGAATGAGCAGTTCTTC. Translated, it gives CASRDGTSGILNEQFF.